A single sample is the source of the 10 T cell receptor beta chains below, sequenced in a study of shared clonotypes between healthy human individuals. Method: immunoSEQ multiplex PCR; TCRdb's copy keeps in-frame clones and lacks some. The table includes hundreds of thousands of clones, roughly three quarters detected once. Sequenced: PBMCs. These receptors originate from a woman in her forties in good health. Some clones in this sample may be carry-over from other donors' samples.

The chain joins TRBV19 to TRBJ1-2; 8 bases map to TRBD1. In germline, CDR1 is LNHDA, CDR2 SQIVND (reference sequence). This CDR3 has 13 residues. V dropped 5 bases and J dropped 8; count of bases not matched to a gene: 7. Here the CDR3 reads CASSHRTGGGYTF. The DNA for the CDR3 is TGTGCCAGTAGTCACCGCACAGGGGGAGGCTACACCTTC.

The V call is TRBV4-3, the J call TRBJ1-2, with TRBD1 matching 9 bases. Unmatched junction bases numbered 10, after V lost 3 bases and J lost 8 bases. The CDR3 is 15 residues long. Germline V gene sequence: CDR1 LGHNA, CDR2 YSLEER. The CDR3 is CASSHSGQGSRGYTF. CDR3 DNA sequence: TGCGCCAGCAGCCATTCCGGACAGGGGTCGAGGGGCTACACCTTC.

This chain uses TRBV7-9 with TRBJ2-3; D possibly uses TRBD1 or TRBD2 (5 bases each). Trimming pared 5 bases from V and 1 base from J, leaving 10 bases between. This CDR3 has 14 residues. CDR1 is SEHNR, CDR2 FQNEAQ, per germline (reference sequence). The CDR3 DNA reads TGTGCCAGCAGCCGGATGGGGGGCACAGATACGCAGTATTTT. This translates into CASSRMGGTDTQYF.

The V gene is TRBV30, the J gene TRBJ2-7; 14 nucleotides match TRBD2. Germline V gives CDR1 GTSNPN, CDR2 SVGIG (reference sequence). J lost 7 bases, V lost 2 bases, and 13 bases had no gene match. This CDR3 has 17 amino acids. The CDR3 DNA follows: TGTGCCTGGAGTCGCCTAGCCGGGACTAGCGGGAGAAGGGAGCAGTACTTC. This gives the protein CAWSRLAGTSGRREQYF. Full variable domain (missing parts from reference TRBV30 and TRBJ2-7): SQTIHQWPATLVQPVGSPLSLECTVEGTSNPNLYWYRQAAGRGLQLLFYSVGIGQISSEVPQNLSASRPQDRQFILSSKKLLLSDSGFYLCAWSRLAGTSGRREQYFGPGTRLTVT.

This clone turned up a few times. The chain carries TRBV6-5 and TRBJ2-3; TRBD2 matches at 10 bases. Per germline, CDR1 MNHEY and CDR2 SVGAGI. Unmatched junction bases numbered 8, after V lost 9 bases and J lost 2 bases. The CDR3 is 15 residues long. The CDR3: CASSPGLAFTDTQYF. In DNA form, the CDR3 reads TGTGCCAGTTCCCCGGGACTAGCGTTCACAGATACGCAGTATTTT.

There are a few counts of this clone. This rearrangement joins TRBV27 to TRBJ2-6, with D hard to call. Germline CDR1 is MNHEY and CDR2 is SMNVEV (reference sequence). This CDR3 is 16 amino acids long. V was pared by 4 bases and J by 2 bases, with 12 bases between. CDR3 sequence reads: CASSSDRFAGANVLTF. CDR3 DNA: TGTGCCAGCAGTTCGGACCGCTTTGCTGGGGCCAACGTCCTGACTTTC.

The chain has TRBV28 and TRBJ1-3; no clear D. Deletions cut 4 bases from V and 0 bases from J, with 10 bases between. CDR1 and CDR2 (germline): MDHEN, SYDVKM. CDR3 size: 15 residues. The CDR3 bases are TGTGCCAGCAGTTGGGCTTGGAGCTCTGGAAACACCATATATTTT. This sequence encodes CASSWAWSSGNTIYF. Using reference TRBV28 and TRBJ1-3 for the parts outside the CDR3, the full variable domain is DVKVTQSSRYLVKRTGEKVFLECVQDMDHENMFWYRQDPGLGLRLIYFSYDVKMKEKGDIPEGYSVSREKKERFSLILESASTNQTSMYLCASSWAWSSGNTIYFGEGSWLTVV.

This clone was picked up one time. This chain links TRBV11-3 with TRBJ2-1, with 7 bases identical to TRBD2. Germline V CDR1 and CDR2: SGHNT, YENEEA. This CDR3 has 15 residues. V lost 1 base, J lost 7 bases, and 7 bases stayed unmatched. CDR3 nucleotide sequence: TGTGCCAGCAGCTTAGGTCTAGCGGTCATGAATGAGCAGTTCTTC. It encodes CASSLGLAVMNEQFF.

The genes are TRBV2 and TRBJ2-7; no definite D call. Deletions cut 6 bases from V and 3 bases from J, with 12 bases between. Germline values: CDR1 SNHLY, CDR2 FYNNEI. The CDR3 is 13 amino acids. CDR3 sequence reads: CASRPSVGYEQYF. The CDR3 nucleotides are TGTGCCAGCAGACCTTCGGTAGGCTACGAGCAGTACTTC.

The chain joins TRBV9 to TRBJ2-3, with TRBD1 as a possible D gene (5 bases). Trimming stripped 3 bases from V and 0 bases from J, with 14 bases between. Germline CDR1 and CDR2: SGDLS and YYNGEE. The CDR3 spans 16 residues. The CDR3 bases are TGTGCCAGCAGCGCTGCAGGGCAAACTAGCACAGATACGCAGTATTTT. This sequence encodes CASSAAGQTSTDTQYF.